This T cell receptor beta chain came from a study of neoadjuvant nivolumab and ipilimumab in lung cancer. This CDR3 region has 15 residues. Germline V CDR1 and CDR2: MNHNS, SASEGT. V was trimmed by 1 base and J by 2 bases, leaving 12 bases between them. Here immunoSEQ multiplex PCR was the method, and the copy in TCRdb shows in-frame clones only, minus some. The sample includes approximately 29,000 clones, less than 95% seen only once; the top ten take around 5%. Study-wide points: Blood richness before therapy tracked richness in tumors resected after neoadjuvant therapy. Compared with tumor-adjacent uninvolved lung, resected tumors showed greater richness and clonality.

A note on this clone: Its antigen is unidentified.

The origin of this receptor is an adult with non-small cell lung cancer. Sample: peripheral blood, taken after neoadjuvant nivolumab, alone or with ipilimumab, at or shortly before surgery. The chain combines TRBV6-1 with TRBJ2-7; weak D call: TRBD2 (6 bases). This CDR3 reads CASSEGRATPYEQYF. The CDR3 DNA reads as TGTGCCAGCAGTGAAGGGAGGGCCACCCCCTACGAGCAGTACTTC.